This TCR beta chain was sequenced during a study of shared clonotypes between healthy human individuals. Overall study findings and caveats: An expected dependence of interdonor clonotype sharing on sequencing depth was noted. Researchers sampled only blood; tissue repertoires likely differ.

Germline CDR1 is MNHNY and CDR2 is SVGAGI (reference sequence). The CDR3 extends over 15 amino acids. J lost 5 bases, V lost 5 bases, and 6 bases had no gene match. Replicate PCRs for sorted subsets used approximately 190 ng DNA; this equaled 25,000 to 30,000 T cell genomes. Method: immunoSEQ multiplex PCR; TCRdb's copy keeps in-frame clones and lacks some. The profile shows 950,000 to 1,100,000 clones, about 70% of them singletons. This clone has a handful of counts. Its antigen remains unidentified. This receptor was taken from a man in his late teens or twenties in good health. The sequencing sample was made of memory CD4+ T cells sorted from blood. The subset here: CD45RA-negative fraction. The chain couples TRBV6-6 to TRBJ2-1; the match to TRBD1 covers 10 bases. The CDR3 is CASSGRDRGNNEQFF. CDR3 coding DNA: TGTGCCAGCAGTGGCCGGGACAGGGGCAACAATGAGCAGTTCTTC.